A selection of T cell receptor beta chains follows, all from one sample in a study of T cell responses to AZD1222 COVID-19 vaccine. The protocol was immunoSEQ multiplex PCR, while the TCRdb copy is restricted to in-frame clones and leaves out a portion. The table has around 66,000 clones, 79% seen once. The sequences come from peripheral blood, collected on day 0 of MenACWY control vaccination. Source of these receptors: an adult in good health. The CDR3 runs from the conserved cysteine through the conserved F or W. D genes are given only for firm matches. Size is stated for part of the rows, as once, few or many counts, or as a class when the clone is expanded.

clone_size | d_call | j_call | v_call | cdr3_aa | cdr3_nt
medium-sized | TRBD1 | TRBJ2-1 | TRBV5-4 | CASRPGQGGDEQFF | TGTGCCAGCAGACCCGGACAGGGAGGCGATGAGCAGTTCTTC
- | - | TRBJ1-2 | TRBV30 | CAWSVNRNGYTF | TGTGCCTGGAGTGTAAACAGGAACGGCTACACCTTC
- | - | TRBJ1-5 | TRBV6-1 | CASSEVLSEDQPQHF | TGTGCCAGCAGTGAAGTTCTTTCGGAGGATCAGCCCCAGCATTTT
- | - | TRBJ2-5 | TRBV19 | CASSTDRLQTQYF | TGTGCCAGTAGTACCGACCGGTTACAGACCCAGTACTTC
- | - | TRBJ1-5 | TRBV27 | CAPQVGQPQHF | TGTGCCCCCCAGGTAGGTCAGCCCCAGCATTTT
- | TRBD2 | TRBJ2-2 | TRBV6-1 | CASSETSGIGELFF | TGTGCCAGCAGTGAAACTAGCGGCATCGGGGAGCTGTTTTTT
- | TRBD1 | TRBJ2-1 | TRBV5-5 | CASSFRTGAYNEQFF | TGTGCCAGCAGTTTCAGGACAGGGGCCTACAATGAGCAGTTCTTC
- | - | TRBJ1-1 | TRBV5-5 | CASSLAGGGHAEAFF | TGTGCCAGCAGCTTGGCGGGCGGGGGGCACGCTGAAGCTTTCTTT
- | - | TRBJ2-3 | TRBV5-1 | CASSAGPARTDTQYF | TGCGCCAGCAGCGCCGGACCAGCCCGCACAGATACGCAGTATTTT
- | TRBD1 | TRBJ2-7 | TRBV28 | CASSRQGVNYEQYF | TGTGCCAGCAGCCGACAGGGGGTTAATTACGAGCAGTACTTC
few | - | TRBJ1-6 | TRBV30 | CALNQGWNSPLHF | TGTGCCCTAAACCAGGGGTGGAATTCACCCCTCCACTTT
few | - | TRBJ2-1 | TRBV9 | CASSAGTITYNEQFF | TGTGCCAGCAGCGCCGGGACCATCACATACAATGAGCAGTTCTTC
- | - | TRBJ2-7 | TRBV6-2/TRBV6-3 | CASSSPRGATYEQYF | TGTGCCAGCAGTTCCCCGAGGGGGGCCACCTACGAGCAGTACTTC
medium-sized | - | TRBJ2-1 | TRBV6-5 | CASSFGTSGDNEQFF | TGTGCCAGCAGCTTCGGGACTTCCGGCGACAATGAGCAGTTCTTC